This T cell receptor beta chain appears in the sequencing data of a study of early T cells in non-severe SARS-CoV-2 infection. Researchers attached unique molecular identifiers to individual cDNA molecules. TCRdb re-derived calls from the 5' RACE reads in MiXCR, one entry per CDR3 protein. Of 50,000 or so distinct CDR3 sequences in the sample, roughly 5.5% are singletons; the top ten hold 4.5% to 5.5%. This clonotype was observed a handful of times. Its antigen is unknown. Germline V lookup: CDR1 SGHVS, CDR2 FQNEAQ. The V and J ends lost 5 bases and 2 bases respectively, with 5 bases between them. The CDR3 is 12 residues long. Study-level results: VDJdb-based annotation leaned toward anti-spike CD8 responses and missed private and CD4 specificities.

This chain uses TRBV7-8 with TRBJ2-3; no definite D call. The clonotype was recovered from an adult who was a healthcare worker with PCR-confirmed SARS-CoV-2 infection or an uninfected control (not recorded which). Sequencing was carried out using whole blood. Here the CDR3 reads CASSANTDTQYF. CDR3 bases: TGTGCCAGCAGCGCCAACACAGATACGCAGTATTTT.